The sequence of this TCR beta chain was determined in a study of molecular identifiers for immune sequencing clone quantification. TCRdb re-called the PCR reads through MiXCR, storing one row per CDR3 protein. The table lists about 640,000 distinct CDR3 sequences, less than 20% of them singletons. CDR3 length equals 14 residues. Germline V gene data show CDR1 as LGHNT and CDR2 as FRNRAP. On this clonotype itself: A much bigger clone sits one base away, suggesting this may be a read error.

The chain uses TRBV12-5 and TRBJ1-1; TRBD1 might be the D (6 bases). This sequence was found in a human donor in good health. Some libraries in this study had Jurkat cell RNA spiked in. Sample: naive CD8+ T cells from blood, with Jurkat cell RNA spiked in. Stated subset: FACS-sorted CD8+CD4-CCR7+CD45RA+ naive T cells. The CDR3 DNA sequence: TGTGCTAGTGGTTTGTTGGGGGCGGGCACTGAAGCTCTCTTT. This codes for CASGLLGAGTEALF. Filled out from reference TRBV12-5 and TRBJ1-1, the complete variable domain reads DARVTQTPRHKVTEMGQEVTMRCQPILGHNTVFWYRQTMMQGLELLAYFRNRAPLDDSGMPKDRFSAEMPDATLATLKIQPSEPRDSAVYFCASGLLGAGTEALFGQGTRLTVV.